This TCR beta chain was sequenced during a study of naive and memory T cell subsets. Ligated cDNA underwent four rounds of PCR with nested alpha and beta constant region primers and SP2. TCRdb itself ran the 5' RACE reads through MiXCR, one entry per CDR3 protein. The sample shows 58,000 or so distinct CDR3 sequences, about 7.1% of them seen only once. CDR3 length: 15 amino acids. V was clipped by 5 bases and J by 1 base, with 12 bases between them. Looked up from germline, CDR1 is MNHEY and CDR2 is SMNVEV (reference sequence). TCR cDNA received a 3' ligated oligonucleotide that carried a UMI. The chain is built from TRBV27 and TRBJ2-1; the D gene is possibly TRBD1 (6 bases). This TCR was sampled from a female donor in good health. The CDR3 sequence is CASSNRAGSYNEQFF. CDR3 DNA sequence: TGTGCCAGCAGTAACAGGGCCGGGTCCTACAATGAGCAGTTCTTC.